The 15 T cell receptor beta chains in this list originate from one sample, sequenced in a study of neurological immune-mediated disorders. Time point of the sample: longitudinal time-point 1 (baseline). One entry per CDR3 protein results from TCRdb running MiXCR on the 5' RACE reads. The data contain 71,000 or so distinct CDR3 sequences, around 15% of them singletons. Material: PBMCs. Receptor source: a female donor with HTLV-1-associated myelopathy (HAM/TSP).

This clonotype was seen ten or more times. This chain connects TRBV20-1 to TRBJ2-1; possibly TRBD1 or TRBD2 for D (5 bases each). This CDR3 has 11 residues. Trimming cost V 3 bases and J 9 bases, with 9 bases left between them. Germline V CDR1 and CDR2: DFQATT, SNEGSKA (reference sequence). The CDR3, as DNA: TGCAGTGCTAGGAAGGGGACTGAGCAGTTCTTC. It translates to CSARKGTEQFF.

This clonotype was counted at least ten times. This chain joins TRBV20-1 and TRBJ2-3; D is perhaps TRBD2 (6 bases). CDR3 size: 15 residues. V lost 0 bases and J 5 bases, leaving 15 bases between the germline ends. CDR1 DFQATT and CDR2 SNEGSKA come from the germline V gene (reference sequence). CDR3 amino acids: CSAREAASAGDTQYF. In DNA form, the CDR3 reads TGCAGTGCTAGAGAGGCGGCTAGCGCGGGAGATACGCAGTATTTT.

This clonotype has a count of ten or more. The chain uses TRBV2 and TRBJ1-2, with D tentatively TRBD1 (6 bases). Between the trimmed V and J ends, which lost 1 base and 7 bases, there was a span of 10 bases. Germline CDR1 is SNHLY and CDR2 is FYNNEI. The CDR3 has 13 amino acids. The CDR3 DNA follows: TGTGCCAGCAGTGAAGAACAGGGTGGTGGCTACACCTTC. The encoded protein is CASSEEQGGGYTF.

The V gene is TRBV7-9, the J gene TRBJ2-4; 9 bases are a match to TRBD1. The germline CDR1 and CDR2 sequences are SEHNR and FQNEAQ (reference sequence). V lost 5 bases and J lost 7; bases outside the gene matches: 6. This CDR3 region has 14 residues. As DNA, the CDR3 is TGTGCCAGCAGCCCTAAGACAGGGGGGAACATTCAGTACTTC. Its protein is CASSPKTGGNIQYF. Filled out from reference TRBV7-9 and TRBJ2-4, the complete variable domain reads DTGVSQNPRHKITKRGQNVTFRCDPISEHNRLYWYRQTLGQGPEFLTYFQNEAQLEKSRLLSDRFSAERPKGSFSTLEIQRTEQGDSAMYLCASSPKTGGNIQYFGAGTRLSVL.

This clonotype appeared many times. This chain uses TRBV12-3 or TRBV12-4 with TRBJ2-2, with D perhaps TRBD1 (6 bases). V lost 2 bases to trimming and J lost 4 bases, with 8 bases between them. The CDR3 totals 14 residues. CDR3 nucleotide sequence: TGTGCCAGCAGTTTATCAGGGGCCACCGGGGAGCTGTTTTTT. This gives the protein CASSLSGATGELFF.

This clonotype was observed at least ten times. The gene calls are TRBV5-1 and TRBJ1-6; a possible D gene is TRBD1 (6 bases). Germline assignment: CDR1 SGHRS and CDR2 YFSETQ. V lost 6 bases, J lost 7 bases, and 17 bases lay in between. The CDR3 is 15 residues long. This chain's CDR3 is CASTVDSPRNSPLHF. In DNA form, the CDR3 reads TGCGCCAGCACCGTGGACAGTCCGAGGAATTCACCCCTCCACTTT.

The table lists this clonotype with many counts. One end of the junction is discordant with germline, which a read error may explain. The chain has TRBV4-1 and TRBJ2-3, with a tentative D call TRBD2 (6 bases). There are 13 residues in the CDR3. Germline assignment: CDR1 MGHRA and CDR2 YSYEKL. CDR3 residues: CASSQDRSGGWIF. Written as DNA, the CDR3 is TGCGCCAGCAGCCAAGATAGGTCCGGGGGTTGGATTTTT.

At least ten counts were recorded for this clonotype. The chain recombines TRBV9 with TRBJ1-5, with a weak D call TRBD1 (5 bases). Deletions cut 0 bases from V and 8 bases from J, with 12 bases between. The CDR3 loop spans 14 amino acids. CDR1 and CDR2 from the germline V gene are SGDLS and YYNGEE. The CDR3 coding sequence is TGTGCCAGCAGCGTAGGAGCGGGGCTAGAGCCCCAGCATTTT. Amino acids: CASSVGAGLEPQHF.

In its sample, this clonotype was seen many times. CDR3 protein: CASSSGQGSYNEQFF. As DNA, the CDR3 is TGCGCCAGCAGCTCGGGACAGGGGTCCTACAATGAGCAGTTCTTC. The chain joins TRBV5-1 to TRBJ2-1; TRBD1 aligns across 10 bases. The CDR3 extends over 15 amino acids. The germline V gene has CDR1 SGHRS and CDR2 YFSETQ. With V trimmed by 3 bases and J by 1 base, 1 base remained unmatched.

This clonotype was detected many times. The J gene is TRBJ2-1, the V gene TRBV6-5; D could derive from TRBD1 or TRBD2 (6 bases each). Between the trimmed V and J ends, which lost 4 bases and 5 bases, there was a span of 15 bases. The CDR3 loop spans 15 amino acids. CDR1 is MNHEY and CDR2 is SVGAGI in the germline V gene. The CDR3 spells CASSSPGGPNNEQFF. The CDR3 DNA reads as TGTGCCAGCAGTTCCCCCGGGGGCCCCAACAATGAGCAGTTCTTC.

In its sample, this clonotype was seen a few times. The CDR3 is CASIAVTGGEQFF. CDR3 DNA sequence: TGTGCCAGCATAGCAGTAACGGGAGGTGAGCAGTTCTTC. V gene TRBV6-2 or TRBV6-3 combines with J gene TRBJ2-1; 7 bases fit TRBD2. CDR1 and CDR2 from the germline V gene are MNHEY and SVGEGT. The CDR3 has 13 amino acids. V dropped 7 bases and J dropped 9; count of bases not matched to a gene: 9.

This clonotype occurred many times. This chain connects TRBV5-1 to TRBJ2-7; 11 nucleotides match TRBD1. V gave up 3 bases and J gave up 8 bases; unmatched junction bases: 7. In germline, CDR1 is SGHRS, CDR2 YFSETQ. The CDR3 loop spans 14 amino acids. CDR3 in DNA: TGCGCCAGCAGCTCGAGCGGACAGGGGGCGAAGCAGTACTTC. Translation gives CASSSSGQGAKQYF. The entire variable domain, with the rest obtained from reference TRBV5-1 and TRBJ2-7, is as follows: KAGVTQTPRYLIKTRGQQVTLSCSPISGHRSVSWYQQTPGQGLQFLFEYFSETQRNKGNFPGRFSGRQFSNSRSEMNVSTLELGDSALYLCASSSSGQGAKQYFGPGTRLTVT.

This clonotype has at least ten counts. The genes are TRBV6-5 and TRBJ2-7; D is perhaps TRBD2 (7 bases). From germline, CDR1 is MNHEY and CDR2 SVGAGI. This CDR3 is built from 15 residues. Between the trimmed V and J ends, which lost 4 bases and 6 bases, there was a span of 19 bases. CDR3 in DNA: TGTGCCAGCAGTTCTCGATTGGGGGGGGGCGGCGAGCAGTACTTC. As protein: CASSSRLGGGGEQYF.

In this sample, this clonotype turned up many times. The CDR3 sequence: CASRQTPSGGALDEQFF. CDR3 nucleotide sequence: TGCGCCAGCAGACAGACGCCTAGCGGGGGGGCCCTTGATGAGCAGTTCTTC. V usage is TRBV4-1 and J usage is TRBJ2-1; 12 bases fit TRBD2. There are 17 residues in the CDR3. Germline CDR1 MGHRA, CDR2 YSYEKL. V lost 6 bases to trimming and J lost 8 bases; unmatched junction nucleotides: 14.

The genes are TRBV7-9 and TRBJ2-7; 7 bases match TRBD1. The germline gives CDR1 SEHNR, CDR2 FQNEAQ (reference sequence). The CDR3 spans 14 residues. The V segment lost 5 bases and the J segment 5 bases; nucleotides outside the gene matches: 9. CDR3 region: CASSVTGTENEQYF. DNA for the CDR3: TGTGCCAGCAGCGTCACCGGGACAGAAAACGAGCAGTACTTC.